At least ten counts were recorded for the clone carrying this T cell receptor (beta chain). What it binds is unknown. Stable Graves' hyperthyroidism denoted no ophthalmopathy progression over 18 months. Fresh peripheral blood, 10 ml, was the source of the PBMCs. V lost 1 base and J lost 0, with 7 bases in between. The CDR3 is 14 amino acids. This entry is derived from a study of T cells in Graves' hyperthyroidism and ophthalmopathy. Study outcomes and limitations: Ophthalmopathy prediction by the model preceded onset by a median about 6 months.

Amplified TCR beta CDR3 regions derived from RNA transcripts. HTBI primers were used for first-round RT-PCR of the TCR CDR3. In TCRdb, the multiplex PCR reads were re-called with MiXCR into one record per CDR3 protein. The data hold about 300,000 distinct CDR3 sequences, with roughly 15% observed a single time. The chain joins TRBV12-3 or TRBV12-4 to TRBJ2-7; D tentatively fits TRBD1 or TRBD2 (5 bases each). The receptor was derived from a man aged 25 to 40 with Graves' hyperthyroidism. Sequenced sample: blood. The CDR3 coding sequence is TGTGCCAGCAGTTTAGGGGACGGCTCCTACGAGCAGTACTTC. Translated, it gives CASSLGDGSYEQYF.